These 19 T cell receptor beta chains were all obtained from the same sample, sequenced in a study of shared T cell receptors in the human thymus. TCRdb's table, derived via immunoSEQ multiplex PCR, lists solely in-frame clones and lacks some. This table has over 350,000 clones, approximately 95% appearing once. The specimen sequenced was thymocytes. The receptors were gathered from a human donor.

This chain uses TRBV30 with TRBJ1-4; perhaps TRBD1 as D (6 bases). The CDR3 is 16 residues long. Germline lookup yields CDR1 GTSNPN and CDR2 SVGIG (reference sequence). The V end was cut by 0 bases, the J end by 2 bases, with 13 bases between. The CDR3 sequence is CAWSVPRGSTNEKLFF. The CDR3 coding sequence is TGTGCCTGGAGTGTTCCAAGGGGGTCGACTAATGAAAAACTGTTTTTT.

The CDR3 DNA reads as TGCGCCAGCAGCCAAGGGTCCCAGGGGCCCCGCTCTGGAAACACCATATATTTT. Amino acid sequence: CASSQGSQGPRSGNTIYF. The chain has TRBV4-1 and TRBJ1-3; weak D call: TRBD1 (6 bases). The CDR3 is 18 residues long. Germline-derived CDR1 and CDR2 are MGHRA and YSYEKL. Trimming took 1 base from V and 0 from J, leaving 16 bases between them.

The V call is TRBV15, the J call TRBJ1-5; weak D call: TRBD1 (6 bases). CDR3 length: 15 residues. The V and J ends lost 2 bases and 6 bases respectively, with 14 bases between them. Germline V gene data show CDR1 as LNHNV and CDR2 as YYDKDF (reference sequence). This CDR3 is CATSRSVGGPQPQHF. In DNA, the CDR3 is TGTGCCACCAGCAGATCCGTGGGGGGGCCTCAGCCCCAGCATTTT.

This rearrangement joins TRBV4-3 to TRBJ2-5; D perhaps matches TRBD1 (6 bases). In germline, CDR1 is LGHNA, CDR2 YSLEER. The CDR3 has 17 amino acids. Trimming took 0 bases from V and 4 from J, leaving 18 bases between them. CDR3 sequence (DNA): TGCGCCAGCAGCCAAGAGGACAATACAGGGATAACAGAGACCCAGTACTTC. This translates into CASSQEDNTGITETQYF.

The CDR3 region is CASSLSITKDTDTQYF. The CDR3 DNA follows: TGTGCCAGCAGCTTATCTATAACCAAAGACACAGATACGCAGTATTTT. The chain combines TRBV7-8 with TRBJ2-3; D is unresolved. Germline CDR1 is SGHVS and CDR2 is FQNEAQ. The CDR3 extends over 16 amino acids. V was pared by 2 bases and J by 2 bases, with 14 bases between.

V is TRBV30 and J is TRBJ1-5; D perhaps matches TRBD1 (5 bases). V was shortened by 0 bases and J by 0 bases, with 18 bases between the two germline ends. The CDR3 loop spans 18 amino acids. Germline V gives CDR1 GTSNPN, CDR2 SVGIG (reference sequence). Here the CDR3 reads CAWSVRQGDEDSNQPQHF. In DNA, the CDR3 is TGTGCCTGGAGTGTCAGGCAGGGTGACGAGGATAGCAATCAGCCCCAGCATTTT.

Here the CDR3 DNA reads TGTGCCAGTAGCCTGCGGTATTTGGCTGAAGCTTTCTTT. Encoded protein: CASSLRYLAEAFF. The V and J genes are TRBV19 and TRBJ1-1; D is ambiguous. The ends were cut back, 6 bases at V and 6 bases at J, with 14 bases in the middle. The CDR3 totals 13 residues. CDR1 is LNHDA and CDR2 is SQIVND in the germline V gene (reference sequence).

This clone was observed a single time. The chain is built from TRBV4-3 and TRBJ1-2; 8 bases are a match to TRBD1. This CDR3 is built from 16 residues. Per germline, CDR1 LGHNA and CDR2 YSLEER. V shed 4 bases and J 2 bases; nucleotides not matched to a gene: 9. CDR3 amino acids: CASSPEIDRGNYGYTF. CDR3 nucleotides: TGCGCCAGCAGCCCTGAGATCGACAGGGGAAACTATGGCTACACCTTC.

J is TRBJ1-1 and V is TRBV6-1; 10 bases are shared with TRBD1. V lost 3 bases and J lost 4; bases outside the gene matches: 20. This CDR3 has 20 amino acids. Germline CDR1 reads MNHNS; CDR2 reads SASEGT. The CDR3 here is CASSDGGPDRGLMDRTEAFF. Here the CDR3 DNA reads TGTGCCAGCAGTGACGGAGGCCCAGACAGGGGGCTTATGGATCGCACTGAAGCTTTCTTT.

The chain is built from TRBV10-1 and TRBJ2-3, with TRBD1 identical over 10 bases. The CDR3 covers 14 residues. The V gene's germline CDR1 is WNHNN and CDR2 SYGVQD (reference sequence). After removal of 4 bases from V and 3 bases from J, the junction contained 1 base not matched to a gene. This chain's CDR3 is CASSGQGATDTQYF. The CDR3 DNA reads TGCGCCAGCAGTGGACAGGGGGCAACAGATACGCAGTATTTT.

This chain links TRBV7-3 with TRBJ2-1; D might be TRBD1 or TRBD2, each matching 6 bases. The germline V gene has CDR1 SGHTA and CDR2 FQGTGA. The CDR3 is 18 amino acids. Between the trimmed V and J ends, which lost 4 bases and 6 bases, there was a span of 25 bases. The DNA for the CDR3 is TGTGCCAGCAGCTCTAACGTCCGGGGGCGAAATCTTTTCAATGAGCAGTTCTTC. This gives the protein CASSSNVRGRNLFNEQFF.

The chain recombines TRBV28 with TRBJ1-1; D may be TRBD1 (6 bases). In germline, CDR1 is MDHEN, CDR2 SYDVKM. The CDR3 consists of 15 residues. V gave up 2 bases and J gave up 3 bases, with 13 bases separating them. CDR3 residues: CASSLDRWGDTEAFF. In DNA, the CDR3 is TGTGCCAGCAGTTTAGACAGGTGGGGGGACACTGAAGCTTTCTTT.

This chain uses TRBV7-8 with TRBJ2-1; 8 bases are shared with TRBD2. The V gene end was trimmed by 4 bases and the J gene end by 7 bases; junction bases not matched to a gene: 12. Germline lookup yields CDR1 SGHVS and CDR2 FQNEAQ. This CDR3 is built from 16 residues. As DNA, the CDR3 is TGTGCCAGCAGCTCCTATTCGGGAGGGAGGCGGAATGAGCAGTTCTTC. Translated, it gives CASSSYSGGRRNEQFF. The full variable domain, with the rest looked up from reference TRBV7-8 and TRBJ2-1, is GAGVSQSPRYKVAKRGQDVALRCDPISGHVSLFWYQQALGQGPEFLTYFQNEAQLDKSGLPSDRFFAERPEGSVSTLKIQRTQQEDSAVYLCASSSYSGGRRNEQFFGPGTRLTVL.

The V gene is TRBV7-3, the J gene TRBJ2-7, with 7 bases that match TRBD2. Germline trimming cut 4 bases from V and 0 bases from J; bases unmatched to any gene: 12. The germline V gene has CDR1 SGHTA and CDR2 FQGTGA. The CDR3 loop spans 17 amino acids. The DNA of the CDR3 is TGTGCCAGCAGCTCTCGACTTTTTGTAGCGGGCTCCTACGAGCAGTACTTC. Its protein is CASSSRLFVAGSYEQYF.

The chain uses TRBV19 and TRBJ2-1, with 11 nucleotides matching TRBD2. There are 16 residues in the CDR3. Per the germline V gene, CDR1 is LNHDA and CDR2 is SQIVND (reference sequence). V shed 10 bases and J 5 bases; nucleotides not matched to a gene: 13. This CDR3 is CATTWASGRLNNEQFF. Here the CDR3 DNA reads TGTGCCACCACGTGGGCTAGCGGGAGGCTAAACAATGAGCAGTTCTTC.

The chain has TRBV14 and TRBJ2-3, with a tentative D call TRBD1 (6 bases). Germline assignment: CDR1 SGHDN and CDR2 FVKESK. The length of the CDR3 is 16 residues. Trimming pared 0 bases from V and 0 bases from J, leaving 10 bases between. Here the CDR3 reads CASSQDLGASTDTQYF. DNA for the CDR3: TGTGCCAGCAGCCAAGATTTGGGGGCCAGCACAGATACGCAGTATTTT.

The gene calls are TRBV6-5 and TRBJ2-1; D ambiguous. This CDR3 contains 15 residues. The germline CDR1 and CDR2 sequences are MNHEY and SVGAGI. Trimming shortened V by 4 bases and J by 6 bases, and 16 bases separated the two germline ends. The CDR3 DNA is TGTGCCAGCAGTTCCCTTGATCTCGGGCCCAATGAGCAGTTCTTC. Its translation is CASSSLDLGPNEQFF.

The chain recombines TRBV6-1 with TRBJ2-1; 9 nucleotides agree with TRBD2. The CDR3 extends over 12 amino acids. The germline V gene encodes CDR1 MNHNS and CDR2 SASEGT. The V and J ends lost 11 bases and 8 bases, in that order; junction bases with no gene match: 7. The chain's CDR3 is CALAAGGYEQFF. The CDR3 DNA sequence: TGTGCCCTTGCAGCGGGAGGCTATGAGCAGTTCTTC.

The V gene is TRBV14, the J gene TRBJ2-1, with 13 bases aligning to TRBD2. Germline V gene sequence: CDR1 SGHDN, CDR2 FVKESK. V shed 4 bases and J 1 base; nucleotides not matched to a gene: 7. The CDR3 covers 18 residues. Written as DNA, the CDR3 is TGTGCCAGCAGCCCTCGACTAGCGGGGGGACTTTCCTACAATGAGCAGTTCTTC. Its translation is CASSPRLAGGLSYNEQFF.